This T cell receptor beta chain came from a study of shared clonotypes between healthy human individuals. Study context: Used for every donor were three CD4 naive, three CD4 memory, two CD8 naive and one CD8 memory plate. Points from the study as a whole: Naive subsets typically showed greater estimated richness than memory subsets.

As for this clone: As yet, its antigen is unknown.

V dropped 2 bases and J dropped 6 bases, with 14 bases sitting between them. This CDR3 has 14 residues. Germline V gene lookup returns CDR1 SGHTA and CDR2 FQGNSA. The authors split each subset's genomic DNA evenly across several immunoSEQ plates. Produced via immunoSEQ multiplex PCR; TCRdb's table is partial and in-frame only. Of fewer than 1.4 million clones in the sample, approximately 80% were seen once. The TCR originated in a man aged 18 to 30 in good health. Some clones in this sample may be carry-over from other donors' samples. This chain connects TRBV7-2 to TRBJ2-7; D not resolved. Input material: memory CD4+ T cells from PBMCs. The subset was: CD45RA-negative fraction. CDR3 DNA: TGTGCCAGCAGCTTACTATACTCCGTTGGCGAGCAGTACTTC. This gives the protein CASSLLYSVGEQYF.